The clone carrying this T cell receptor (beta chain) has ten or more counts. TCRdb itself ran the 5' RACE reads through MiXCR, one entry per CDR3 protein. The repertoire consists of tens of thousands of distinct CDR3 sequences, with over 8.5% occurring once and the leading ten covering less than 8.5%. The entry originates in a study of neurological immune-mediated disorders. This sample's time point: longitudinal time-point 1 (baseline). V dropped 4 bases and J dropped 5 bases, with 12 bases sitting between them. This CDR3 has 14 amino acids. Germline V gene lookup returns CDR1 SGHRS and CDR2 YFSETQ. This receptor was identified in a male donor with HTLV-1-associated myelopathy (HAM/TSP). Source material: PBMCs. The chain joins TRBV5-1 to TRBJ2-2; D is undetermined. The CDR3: CASSRDPETGELFF. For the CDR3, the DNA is TGCGCCAGCAGCAGAGACCCCGAGACCGGGGAGCTGTTTTTT.